This T cell receptor beta chain was profiled in a study of shared clonotypes between healthy human individuals. The CDR3 contains 13 residues. V was trimmed by 4 bases and J by 2 bases, leaving 8 bases between them. The germline CDR1 and CDR2 sequences are WSHSY and SAAADI. Here immunoSEQ multiplex PCR was the method, and the copy in TCRdb shows in-frame clones only, minus some. The data show approximately 600,000 clones, around 95% seen once. The naive CD8 subset, CD45RO-negative cells positively selected for CCR7, excluded terminally differentiated effector memory CD45RA+ cells. This sequence originates from a woman aged 25 to 39 in good health. The rearrangement uses TRBV10-2 and TRBJ2-5; the D gene is possibly TRBD2 (5 bases). Sequencing was carried out using naive CD8+ T cells sorted from blood. The CDR3 loop is CASSAQRQETQYF. The DNA of the CDR3 is TGCGCCAGCAGTGCCCAGCGGCAAGAGACCCAGTACTTC.